The entry that follows covers one T cell receptor beta chain sequence. This sample was taken from a study of blood T cell repertoires in COVID-19. Across the study: Acute and convalescent COVID-19 specimens originated in the United States, Italy and Spain. The analysed material was cDNA or gDNA that came from T cells, B-cell-depleted T cells, or PBMCs.

Per the original methods: Estimation of nucleated cell counts was performed using reference gene primer amplification. TCRdb's table, derived via immunoSEQ multiplex PCR, lists solely in-frame clones and lacks some. D and trimming come from the DNA, and the V and J calls and clone size come from that table. The sample records over 45,000 clones, 65% to 90% being singletons. Germline V gene data show CDR1 as GTSNPN and CDR2 as SVGIG (reference sequence). This CDR3 contains 14 residues. Losses at the gene ends were 1 base for V and 1 base for J; bases not matched to a gene: 4. The J gene is TRBJ2-7, the V gene TRBV30, with TRBD1 identical over 7 bases. The TCR comes from a human donor in a cohort sampled during active COVID-19. The specimen sequenced was peripheral blood. Written as DNA, the CDR3 is TGTGCCTGGAGTGAACAGGGGCCTTCCTACGAGCAGTACTTC. This translates into CAWSEQGPSYEQYF.